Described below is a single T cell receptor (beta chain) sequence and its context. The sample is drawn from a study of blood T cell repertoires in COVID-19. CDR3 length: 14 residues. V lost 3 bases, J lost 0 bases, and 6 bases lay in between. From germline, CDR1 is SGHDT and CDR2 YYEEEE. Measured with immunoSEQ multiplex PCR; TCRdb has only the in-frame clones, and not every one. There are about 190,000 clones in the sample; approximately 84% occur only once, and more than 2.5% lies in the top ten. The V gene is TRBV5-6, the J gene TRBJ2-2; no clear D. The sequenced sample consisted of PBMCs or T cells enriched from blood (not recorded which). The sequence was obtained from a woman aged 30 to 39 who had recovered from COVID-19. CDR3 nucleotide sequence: TGTGCCAGCAGCTATAACTCGAACACCGGGGAGCTGTTTTTT. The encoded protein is CASSYNSNTGELFF.